This T cell receptor beta chain stems from a study of T-cell memory formation after mild COVID-19. The overall study: Each donor largely had its own TCR clusters.

In regard to this clonotype: Its antigen is as yet unknown.

TCR alpha and TCR beta cDNA libraries with sample barcodes and UMIs came from 5'RACE using constant-segment primers. Via MiXCR, TCRdb re-called the 5' RACE reads, giving one row per CDR3 protein. The table records under 250,000 distinct CDR3 sequences, roughly 15% of them present only once. The CDR3 is 18 amino acids. V gave up 6 bases and J gave up 0 bases, with 20 bases separating them. Study results and limitations: Contracting CD8+ clones were enriched in EMRA, CD4+ mainly in CM and EM. Whether day 37 second-wave clones are SARS-CoV-2-specific was not confirmed.

The sequencing input was PBMCs or a T cell subset sorted from them (not recorded which). The receptor's source is an adult woman who had mild COVID-19 (a few samples of this study predate the infection). Cell type and time point are not known. This chain connects TRBV12-3 or TRBV12-4 to TRBJ1-4; no clear D. As DNA, the CDR3 is TGTGCCAGCAGACGTGCCTGGGGTATTGTGGCAACTAATGAAAAACTGTTTTTT. It codes for CASRRAWGIVATNEKLFF.